These 26 T cell receptor beta chains share one sample of origin, sequenced in a study of shared clonotypes between healthy human individuals. CD45RO negativity and positive selection for CCR7 defined naive CD8 cells, a population that excluded terminally differentiated effector memory CD45RA+ cells. Profiled with immunoSEQ multiplex PCR; TCRdb holds only in-frame clones, not every one. The profile shows millions of clones, 90% to 95% of them singletons. The sample consisted of naive CD8+ T cells from PBMCs. The source of these receptors is a man aged 18 to 35 in good health. Some clones in this sample may be carry-over from other donors' samples.

The gene calls are TRBV6-4 and TRBJ2-7; D uncertain. In germline, CDR1 is MRHNA, CDR2 SNTAGT. Between the trimmed V and J ends, which lost 4 bases and 4 bases, there was a span of 8 bases. The CDR3 extends over 12 amino acids. The CDR3 spells CASSATLYEQYF. The CDR3 DNA reads TGTGCCAGCAGTGCCACGTTGTACGAGCAGTACTTC.

J is TRBJ2-7 and V is TRBV4-2, with 8 positions matching TRBD1. V shed 0 bases, J shed 2 bases, and the junction held 9 bases outside the gene matches. CDR3 length: 17 residues. The germline V gene encodes CDR1 LGHNA and CDR2 YNFKEQ. This CDR3 reads CASSQEEAGTGAYEQYF. DNA of the CDR3: TGTGCCAGCAGCCAAGAGGAGGCCGGGACAGGTGCCTACGAGCAGTACTTC.

V gene TRBV7-9 combines with J gene TRBJ1-3; tentative D call: TRBD1 (5 bases). The CDR3 contains 14 residues. V was trimmed by 4 bases and J by 4 bases, leaving 11 bases between them. Germline V lookup: CDR1 SEHNR, CDR2 FQNEAQ (reference sequence). The CDR3 here is CASSSRVRGNTIYF. The CDR3 nucleotides read TGTGCCAGCAGCTCCAGGGTACGGGGAAACACCATATATTTT.

A note on this clone: Other DNA sequences in this sample translate to the same CDR3. This chain connects TRBV4-1 to TRBJ1-2; D possibly corresponds to TRBD1 (6 bases). There are 15 residues in the CDR3. V lost 0 bases, J lost 4 bases, and 12 bases lay in between. The germline V gene has CDR1 MGHRA and CDR2 YSYEKL. CDR3: CASSQDPGGPYGYTF. The CDR3 DNA reads as TGCGCCAGCAGCCAAGACCCCGGGGGGCCCTATGGCTACACCTTC.

This rearrangement joins TRBV27 to TRBJ2-3; D possibly matches TRBD1 or TRBD2 (5 bases each). Germline V gene sequence: CDR1 MNHEY, CDR2 SMNVEV (reference sequence). The CDR3 totals 14 residues. The V end was cut by 7 bases, the J end by 2 bases, with 13 bases between. The CDR3 region is CASTTEGPTDTQYF. The CDR3 bases are TGTGCCAGCACGACAGAGGGACCCACAGATACGCAGTATTTT.

V and J are TRBV11-1 and TRBJ1-2, with D possibly being TRBD1 (5 bases). The germline gives CDR1 SGHAT, CDR2 FQDESV (reference sequence). This CDR3 comprises 15 residues. The V end lost 1 base, the J end lost 0 bases, and 9 bases lay between the germline ends. The CDR3 loop is CASSLGDGPNYGYTF. In nucleotides, the CDR3 is TGTGCCAGCAGCTTAGGGGACGGCCCTAACTATGGCTACACCTTC.

This rearrangement joins TRBV7-2 to TRBJ2-1, with D unclear. There are 15 residues in the CDR3. The germline V and J ends were trimmed by 2 bases and 4 bases, with 12 bases remaining between them. From germline, CDR1 is SGHTA and CDR2 FQGNSA. The CDR3: CASSLLLTAYNEQFF. DNA for the CDR3: TGTGCCAGCAGCTTACTACTTACAGCATACAATGAGCAGTTCTTC.

This chain uses TRBV28 with TRBJ1-5; perhaps TRBD1 as D (5 bases). The CDR3 is made up of 17 amino acids. Per the germline V gene, CDR1 is MDHEN and CDR2 is SYDVKM. Between the trimmed V and J ends, which lost 1 base and 0 bases, there was a span of 13 bases. Written as DNA, the CDR3 is TGTGCCAGCAGTTTATCCACTTCACAGGATAGCAATCAGCCCCAGCATTTT. Translated, it gives CASSLSTSQDSNQPQHF.

V usage is TRBV27 and J usage is TRBJ2-7; D could derive from TRBD1 or TRBD2 (5 bases each). The CDR3 totals 11 residues. Germline values: CDR1 MNHEY, CDR2 SMNVEV (reference sequence). Deletions cut 8 bases from V and 6 bases from J, with 11 bases between. The CDR3, as DNA: TGTGCCAGCGGGGGTTATGCCGAGCAGTACTTC. The encoded protein is CASGGYAEQYF.

The chain has TRBV11-2 and TRBJ2-7; possibly TRBD2 for D (5 bases). Germline assignment: CDR1 SGHAT and CDR2 FQNNGV. This CDR3 has 15 amino acids. With 8 bases removed from V and 2 bases from J, the gap between germline ends came to 19 bases. CDR3 sequence (DNA): TGTGCCAGCGCACTAGAGACTTTCACGACCTACGAGCAGTACTTC. The encoded protein is CASALETFTTYEQYF.

The rearrangement joins TRBV9 to TRBJ2-6, with TRBD2 matching 8 bases. Trimming took 3 bases from V and 0 from J; bases not matched to a gene: 8. The germline gives CDR1 SGDLS, CDR2 YYNGEE. The CDR3 runs to 18 residues. The CDR3 DNA follows: TGTGCCAGCAGCGAGCTAGCGGGCGAATACTCTGGGGCCAACGTCCTGACTTTC. This encodes CASSELAGEYSGANVLTF.

The V call is TRBV6-5, the J call TRBJ2-7; a weak D match, TRBD2 (6 bases). V was trimmed by 6 bases and J by 3 bases, leaving 18 bases between them. The CDR3 is made up of 15 amino acids. Germline CDR1 is MNHEY and CDR2 is SVGAGI. The CDR3 DNA follows: TGTGCCAGCAGCATCCTTCGGACGGGAGTCTACGAGCAGTACTTC. This encodes CASSILRTGVYEQYF.

The chain is built from TRBV5-1 and TRBJ2-5; tentatively, D is TRBD2 (5 bases). Trimming pared 0 bases from V and 1 base from J, leaving 13 bases between. The CDR3 has 16 residues. Germline CDR1 is SGHRS and CDR2 is YFSETQ. For the CDR3, the DNA is TGCGCCAGCAGCTTGGCCTGGCTACGGGGCCAAGAGACCCAGTACTTC. It codes for CASSLAWLRGQETQYF. Drawing the rest from reference TRBV5-1 and TRBJ2-5, the complete variable domain is KAGVTQTPRYLIKTRGQQVTLSCSPISGHRSVSWYQQTPGQGLQFLFEYFSETQRNKGNFPGRFSGRQFSNSRSEMNVSTLELGDSALYLCASSLAWLRGQETQYFGPGTRLLVL.

The chain employs TRBV9 and TRBJ2-1, with D perhaps TRBD1 (6 bases). V was clipped by 0 bases and J by 6 bases, with 13 bases between them. Germline CDR1 reads SGDLS; CDR2 reads YYNGEE. This CDR3 region has 15 residues. The CDR3 DNA sequence: TGTGCCAGCAGCGTAGGGGGGCGAGGGTTCAATGAGCAGTTCTTC. Its translation: CASSVGGRGFNEQFF.

This rearrangement joins TRBV5-1 to TRBJ1-1; D gene uncertain. The CDR3 spans 16 residues. V lost 4 bases and J lost 3, with 19 bases in between. CDR1 SGHRS and CDR2 YFSETQ come from the germline V gene. CDR3 in DNA: TGCGCCAGCAGCGCCGTTCTTATTAGAACGGACACTGAAGCTTTCTTT. Translating it yields CASSAVLIRTDTEAFF. Based on the CDR3 plus reference TRBV5-1 and TRBJ1-1, the full variable domain is KAGVTQTPRYLIKTRGQQVTLSCSPISGHRSVSWYQQTPGQGLQFLFEYFSETQRNKGNFPGRFSGRQFSNSRSEMNVSTLELGDSALYLCASSAVLIRTDTEAFFGQGTRLTVV.

This sequence joins TRBV19 and TRBJ2-7; 8 positions agree with TRBD2. The CDR3 consists of 15 residues. Germline values: CDR1 LNHDA, CDR2 SQIVND (reference sequence). The trim removed 4 bases at V and 3 bases at J, leaving 8 bases unmatched. CDR3 DNA: TGTGCCAGTAGTACCATAGCGGGACTTAACTACGAGCAGTACTTC. It codes for CASSTIAGLNYEQYF.

Points on this clone: Other DNA sequences within the sample encode an identical CDR3. In DNA, the CDR3 is TGTGCCAGTAGTGGTGGGGTTGGCAATCAGCCCCAGCATTTT. Protein sequence: CASSGGVGNQPQHF. V and J are TRBV19 and TRBJ1-5; no firm D call. The CDR3 contains 14 residues. The germline V gene encodes CDR1 LNHDA and CDR2 SQIVND (reference sequence). Trimming left V 5 bases short and J 2 bases short, with 10 bases between. The whole variable domain, filled in from reference TRBV19 and TRBJ1-5, reads DGGITQSPKYLFRKEGQNVTLSCEQNLNHDAMYWYRQDPGQGLRLIYYSQIVNDFQKGDIAEGYSVSREKKESFPLTVTSAQKNPTAFYLCASSGGVGNQPQHFGDGTRLSIL.

V usage is TRBV6-5 and J usage is TRBJ2-7; 7 nucleotides agree with TRBD2. Germline V CDR1 and CDR2: MNHEY, SVGAGI. The CDR3 loop spans 15 amino acids. Trimming cost V 0 bases and J 5 bases; bases outside gene matches: 7. The CDR3 spells CASSYSGRGIDEQYF. The CDR3 DNA follows: TGTGCCAGCAGTTACTCAGGGAGGGGTATCGACGAGCAGTACTTC.

Of note for this clone: Other DNA sequences in this specimen translate into the identical CDR3. The chain recombines TRBV5-6 with TRBJ2-1, with no clear D. Trimming pared 0 bases from V and 10 bases from J, leaving 11 bases between. Germline CDR1 reads SGHDT; CDR2 reads YYEEEE. The CDR3 extends over 13 amino acids. CDR3 nucleotide sequence: TGTGCCAGCAGCTTGGGGGTCAGTAACGAGCAGTTCTTC. Its translation is CASSLGVSNEQFF.

CDR3 sequence reads: CASSLGGLTRYEQYF. CDR3 nucleotide sequence: TGTGCCAGCAGCTTAGGGGGTCTCACGCGATACGAGCAGTACTTC. The V gene is TRBV11-2, the J gene TRBJ2-7; the D is unclear. The CDR3 extends over 15 amino acids. The germline CDR1 and CDR2 sequences are SGHAT and FQNNGV. The ends were cut back, 1 base at V and 4 bases at J, with 14 bases in the middle.

V and J are TRBV9 and TRBJ2-5; TRBD2 aligns across 7 bases. Germline V gene lookup returns CDR1 SGDLS and CDR2 YYNGEE. J lost 2 bases, V lost 6 bases, and 4 bases had no gene match. This CDR3 region has 13 residues. This chain's CDR3 is CASNPSGQETQYF. The CDR3 DNA is TGTGCCAGCAACCCTAGCGGACAAGAGACCCAGTACTTC.

J is TRBJ1-2 and V is TRBV7-8; D gene uncertain. Trimming shortened V by 1 base and J by 2 bases, and 8 bases separated the two germline ends. CDR1 is SGHVS and CDR2 is FQNEAQ in the germline V gene. This CDR3 is 14 amino acids long. CDR3 nucleotide sequence: TGTGCCAGCAGCTTAGGGACGTTGAACTATGGCTACACCTTC. Translation gives CASSLGTLNYGYTF.

J is TRBJ1-1 and V is TRBV7-8; TRBD1 matches at 8 bases. The CDR3 is made up of 14 amino acids. Germline V gives CDR1 SGHVS, CDR2 FQNEAQ. Trimming took 6 bases from V and 11 from J; bases not matched to a gene: 14. The CDR3 reads CASRTPGGGGEAFF. CDR3 DNA sequence: TGTGCCAGCAGGACGCCAGGGGGCGGCGGTGAGGCTTTCTTT.

V usage is TRBV4-2 and J usage is TRBJ2-7, with a weak D call TRBD2 (6 bases). Germline CDR1 and CDR2: LGHNA and YNFKEQ. The CDR3 sequence is 16 residues long. V lost 3 bases, J lost 3 bases, and 18 bases lay in between. The CDR3 DNA sequence: TGTGCCAGCAGCCAGAGAGGACTAAGCGGATACTACGAGCAGTACTTC. Its translation: CASSQRGLSGYYEQYF.

This clone has a single count. The CDR3 here is CASSLWSGPSPLHF. CDR3 bases: TGTGCCAGCAGTTTATGGTCAGGGCCATCACCCCTCCACTTT. The rearrangement links TRBV6-5 to TRBJ1-6; TRBD1 is a possible D gene (5 bases). Trimming removed 4 bases from V and 10 bases from J, with 14 bases in between. This CDR3 spans 14 amino acids. Germline loops: CDR1 MNHEY, CDR2 SVGAGI.

This chain links TRBV7-9 with TRBJ2-7; D is ambiguous. The CDR3 extends over 12 amino acids. Deletions cut 4 bases from V and 6 bases from J, with 10 bases between. CDR1 and CDR2 (germline): SEHNR, FQNEAQ (reference sequence). The CDR3 bases are TGTGCCAGCAGCTCTCCAGCGCTCGAGCAGTACTTC. Translating gives CASSSPALEQYF.